The TCR beta chain under discussion was sequenced for a study of memory B cells and T cells in multiple sclerosis. Notes on the study in general: Compartments had unequal clone-set sizes, affecting shared clonotype counts.

Separate sequencing covered autoproliferating (CFSE-dim) and non-proliferating (CFSE-high) T cells from stimulus-free culture. Cultures began with approximately 4.5x10^7 CFSE-labeled PBMCs, unstimulated for about 7 days, with replicate wells pooled. The PBMCs received approximately 0.5 uM CFSE and serum-free culture with no added stimuli. Trimming took off 5 bases at V and 11 bases at J, with 15 bases between the two ends. The CDR3 length is 12 residues. Germline-derived CDR1 and CDR2 are MNHNS and SASEGT. Remarks on this clone: As yet, its antigen is unknown.

Libraries were prepared by immunoSEQ multiplex PCR; TCRdb keeps only in-frame clonotypes and omits some of them. The table has over 35,000 clones, over 75% seen once. The source of this sequence is a human donor with multiple sclerosis. V gene TRBV6-1 combines with J gene TRBJ1-1; D is unclear. The sequenced sample consisted of PBMCs from blood kept in culture. CDR3 in amino acids: CASSQTGLGAFF. CDR3 in DNA: TGTGCCAGCAGTCAGACGGGTCTCGGGGCTTTCTTT.